This T cell receptor beta chain was retrieved from a study of blood T cell repertoires in COVID-19. Study-level information: PBMCs, B-cell-depleted T cells, or T cells were the source of the cDNA or gDNA that made up the material.

Authors' methods: Reference gene primer amplification gave estimated nucleated cell counts. Repertoires were generated with immunoSEQ multiplex PCR, while TCRdb's copy carries only in-frame clones and drops some. D and trimming were read from the DNA, whereas the V and J calls and clone size are those reported in that table. The table has roughly 170,000 clones, less than 90% seen once. Germline loops: CDR1 KGHSH, CDR2 LQKENI. V lost 1 base, J lost 1 base, and 10 bases lay in between. CDR3 length: 15 amino acids. J is TRBJ1-2 and V is TRBV18; D is uncertain. The material sequenced was peripheral blood. This TCR was sampled from a man in his 70s with active or convalescent COVID-19. CDR3 amino acids: CASSPQADFNYGYTF. The CDR3 nucleotides are TGTGCCAGCTCACCACAGGCGGATTTTAACTATGGCTACACCTTC.